The clone carrying this T cell receptor (beta chain) was recorded only once. This record comes from a study of control samples from healthy donors and cancer patients. Produced via immunoSEQ multiplex PCR; TCRdb's table is partial and in-frame only. The data contain roughly 100,000 clones, around 89% of them singletons. Input material: PBMCs. The sequence derives from a man in his sixties with lung cancer.

The CDR3 region has the DNA TGTGCCAGCAGCTTGGGGGGGGGAGAGACCCAGTACTTC. It translates to CASSLGGGETQYF. The V and J genes are TRBV5-6 and TRBJ2-5; 7 nucleotides align to TRBD2. V lost 0 bases, J lost 4 bases, and 0 bases stayed unmatched. The CDR3 covers 13 residues. Germline V gives CDR1 SGHDT, CDR2 YYEEEE.